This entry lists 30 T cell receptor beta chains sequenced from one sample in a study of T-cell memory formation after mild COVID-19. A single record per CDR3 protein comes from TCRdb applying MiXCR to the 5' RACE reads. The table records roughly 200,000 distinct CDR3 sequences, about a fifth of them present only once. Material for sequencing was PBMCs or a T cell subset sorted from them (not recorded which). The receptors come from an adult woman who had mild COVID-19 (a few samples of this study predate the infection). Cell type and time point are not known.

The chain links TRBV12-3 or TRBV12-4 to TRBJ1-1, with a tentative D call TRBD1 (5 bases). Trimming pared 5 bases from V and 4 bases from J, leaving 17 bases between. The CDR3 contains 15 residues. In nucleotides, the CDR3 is TGTGCCAGCAGTAACCCCGGACGGGGGGGCACTGAAGCTTTCTTT. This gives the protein CASSNPGRGGTEAFF.

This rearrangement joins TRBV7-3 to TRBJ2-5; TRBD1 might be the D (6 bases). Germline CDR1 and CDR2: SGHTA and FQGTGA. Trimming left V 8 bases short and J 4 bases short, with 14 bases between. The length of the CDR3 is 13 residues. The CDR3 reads CASSRTDRETQYF. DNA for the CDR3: TGTGCCAGCTCCAGGACAGATCGAGAGACCCAGTACTTC.

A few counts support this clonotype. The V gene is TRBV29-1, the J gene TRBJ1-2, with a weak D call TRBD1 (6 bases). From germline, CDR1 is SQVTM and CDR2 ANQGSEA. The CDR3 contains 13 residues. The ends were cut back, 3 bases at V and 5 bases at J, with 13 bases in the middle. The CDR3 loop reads CSVDLGGKYGYTF. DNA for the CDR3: TGCAGCGTTGATTTAGGGGGAAAGTATGGCTACACCTTC.

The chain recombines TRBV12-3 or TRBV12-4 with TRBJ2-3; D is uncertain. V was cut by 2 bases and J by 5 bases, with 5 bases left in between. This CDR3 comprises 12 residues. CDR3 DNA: TGTGCCAGCAGTTTATTCGAAGATACGCAGTATTTT. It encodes CASSLFEDTQYF.

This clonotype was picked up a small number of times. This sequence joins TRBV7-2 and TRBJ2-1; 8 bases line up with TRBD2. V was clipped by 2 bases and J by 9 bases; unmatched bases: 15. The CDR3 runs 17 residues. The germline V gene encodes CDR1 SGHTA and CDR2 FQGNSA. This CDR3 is CASSLLEGLADSGEQFF. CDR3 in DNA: TGTGCCAGCAGCTTACTCGAAGGACTAGCTGACTCGGGTGAGCAGTTCTTC.

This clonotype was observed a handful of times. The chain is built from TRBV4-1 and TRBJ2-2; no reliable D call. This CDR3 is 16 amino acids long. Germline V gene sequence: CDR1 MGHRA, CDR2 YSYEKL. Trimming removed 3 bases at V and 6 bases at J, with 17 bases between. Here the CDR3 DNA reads TGCGCCAGCAGCCACCCTAGGGATTCGGGCCCCGGGGAGCTGTTTTTT. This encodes CASSHPRDSGPGELFF.

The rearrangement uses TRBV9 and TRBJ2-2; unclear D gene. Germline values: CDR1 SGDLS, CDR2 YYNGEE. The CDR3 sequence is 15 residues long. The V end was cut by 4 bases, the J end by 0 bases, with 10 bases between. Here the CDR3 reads CASSPDISNTGELFF. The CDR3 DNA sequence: TGTGCCAGCAGCCCCGACATCTCGAACACCGGGGAGCTGTTTTTT.

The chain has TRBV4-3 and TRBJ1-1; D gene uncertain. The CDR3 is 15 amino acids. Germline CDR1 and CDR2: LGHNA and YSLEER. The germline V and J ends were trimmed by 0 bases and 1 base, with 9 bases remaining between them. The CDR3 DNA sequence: TGCGCCAGCAGCCAAGAAGCACTGTGGAACACTGAAGCTTTCTTT. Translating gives CASSQEALWNTEAFF.

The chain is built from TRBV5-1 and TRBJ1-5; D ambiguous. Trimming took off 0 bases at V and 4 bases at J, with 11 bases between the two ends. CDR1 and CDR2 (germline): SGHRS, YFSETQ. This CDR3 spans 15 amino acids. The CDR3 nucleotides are TGCGCCAGCAGCTTGGAATCGGGGTTGAATCAGCCCCAGCATTTT. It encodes CASSLESGLNQPQHF.

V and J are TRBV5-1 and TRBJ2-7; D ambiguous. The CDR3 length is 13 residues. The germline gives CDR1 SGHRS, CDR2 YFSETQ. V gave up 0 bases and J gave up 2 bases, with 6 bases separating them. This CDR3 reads CASSLDTTYEQYF. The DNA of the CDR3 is TGCGCCAGCAGCTTGGACACAACCTACGAGCAGTACTTC.

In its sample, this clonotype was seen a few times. In DNA, the CDR3 is TGTGCCAGTCGAACCGGGACAGCCTACGAGCAGTACTTC. Its translation: CASRTGTAYEQYF. V and J are TRBV18 and TRBJ2-7; 7 bases are shared with TRBD1. V trimming: 9 bases; J trimming: 2 bases; junction bases outside the gene matches: 7. CDR1 KGHSH and CDR2 LQKENI come from the germline V gene. CDR3 length: 13 residues. Full variable domain (outside the CDR3, taken from reference TRBV18 and TRBJ2-7): NAGVMQNPRHLVRRRGQEARLRCSPMKGHSHVYWYRQLPEEGLKFMVYLQKENIIDESGMPKERFSAEFPKEGPSILRIQQVVRGDSAAYFCASRTGTAYEQYFGPGTRLTVT.

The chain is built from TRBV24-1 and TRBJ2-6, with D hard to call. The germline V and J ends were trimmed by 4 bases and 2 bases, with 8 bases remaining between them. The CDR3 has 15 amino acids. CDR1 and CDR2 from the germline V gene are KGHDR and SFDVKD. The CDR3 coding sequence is TGTGCCACCAGTGACGACGTGACTGGGGCCAACGTCCTGACTTTC. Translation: CATSDDVTGANVLTF.

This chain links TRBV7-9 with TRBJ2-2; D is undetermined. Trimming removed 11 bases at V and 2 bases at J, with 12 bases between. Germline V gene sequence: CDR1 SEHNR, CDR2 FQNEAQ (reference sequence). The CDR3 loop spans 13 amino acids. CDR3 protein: CAGREPNTGELFF. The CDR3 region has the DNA TGTGCCGGAAGGGAACCAAACACCGGGGAGCTGTTTTTT.

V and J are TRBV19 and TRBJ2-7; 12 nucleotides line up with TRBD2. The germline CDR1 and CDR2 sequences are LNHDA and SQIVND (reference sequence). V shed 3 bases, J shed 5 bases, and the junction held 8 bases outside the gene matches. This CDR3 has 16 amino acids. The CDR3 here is CASSIGTSGFPNEQYF. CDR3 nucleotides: TGTGCCAGTAGTATTGGGACTAGCGGGTTCCCCAACGAGCAGTACTTC.

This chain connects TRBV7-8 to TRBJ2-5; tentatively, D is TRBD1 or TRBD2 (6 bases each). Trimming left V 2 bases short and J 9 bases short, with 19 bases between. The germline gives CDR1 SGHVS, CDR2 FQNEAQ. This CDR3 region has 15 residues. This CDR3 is CASSLFGGPESAQYF. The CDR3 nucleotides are TGTGCCAGCAGCTTATTTGGGGGGCCGGAGTCTGCCCAGTACTTC.

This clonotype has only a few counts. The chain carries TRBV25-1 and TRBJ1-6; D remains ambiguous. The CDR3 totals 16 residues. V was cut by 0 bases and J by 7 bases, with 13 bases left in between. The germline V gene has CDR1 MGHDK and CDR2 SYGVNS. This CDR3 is CASSEYGLGYNSPLHF. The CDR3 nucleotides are TGTGCCAGCAGTGAATATGGATTAGGGTACAATTCACCCCTCCACTTT.

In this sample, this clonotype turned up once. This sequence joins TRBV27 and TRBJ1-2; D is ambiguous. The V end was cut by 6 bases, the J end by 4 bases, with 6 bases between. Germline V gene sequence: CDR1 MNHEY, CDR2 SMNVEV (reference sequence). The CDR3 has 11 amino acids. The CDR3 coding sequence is TGTGCCAGCAGGGGGTTCTATGGCTACACCTTC. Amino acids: CASRGFYGYTF.

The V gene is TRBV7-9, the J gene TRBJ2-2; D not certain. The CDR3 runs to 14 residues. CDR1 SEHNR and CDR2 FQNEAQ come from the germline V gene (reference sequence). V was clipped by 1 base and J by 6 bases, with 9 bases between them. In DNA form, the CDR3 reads TGTGCCAGCAGCTTAGTTGGCTCCCCCGGGGAGCTGTTTTTT. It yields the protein CASSLVGSPGELFF.

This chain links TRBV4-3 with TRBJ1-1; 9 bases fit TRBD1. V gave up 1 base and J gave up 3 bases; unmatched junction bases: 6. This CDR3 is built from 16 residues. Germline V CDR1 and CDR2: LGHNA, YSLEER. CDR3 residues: CASSQAEGQGDTEAFF. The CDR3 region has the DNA TGCGCCAGCAGCCAAGCGGAGGGACAGGGAGACACTGAAGCTTTCTTT.

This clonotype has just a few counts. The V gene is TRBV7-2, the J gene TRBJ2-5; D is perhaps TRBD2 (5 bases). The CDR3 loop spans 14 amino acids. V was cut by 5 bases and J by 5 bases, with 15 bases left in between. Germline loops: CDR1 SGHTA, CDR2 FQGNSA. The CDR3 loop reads CASSPEGHRETQYF. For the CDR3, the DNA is TGTGCCAGCAGCCCTGAGGGCCACCGGGAGACCCAGTACTTC.

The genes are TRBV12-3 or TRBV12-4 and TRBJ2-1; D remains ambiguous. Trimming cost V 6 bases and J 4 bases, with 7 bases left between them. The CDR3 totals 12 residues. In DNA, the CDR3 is TGTGCCAGCAGCACGGTGTACAATGAGCAGTTCTTC. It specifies CASSTVYNEQFF.

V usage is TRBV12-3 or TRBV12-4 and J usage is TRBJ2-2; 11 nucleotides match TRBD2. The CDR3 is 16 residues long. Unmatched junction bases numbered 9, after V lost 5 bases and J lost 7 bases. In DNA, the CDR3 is TGTGCCAGCAGTATACGGGCTAGCGGGAGGCTCGGGGAGCTGTTTTTT. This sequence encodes CASSIRASGRLGELFF.

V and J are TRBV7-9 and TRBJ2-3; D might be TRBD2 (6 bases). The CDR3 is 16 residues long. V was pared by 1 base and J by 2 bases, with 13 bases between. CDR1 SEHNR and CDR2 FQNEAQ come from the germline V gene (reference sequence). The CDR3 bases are TGTGCCAGCAGCTTAGTGTGGACTACCGACACAGATACGCAGTATTTT. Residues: CASSLVWTTDTDTQYF.

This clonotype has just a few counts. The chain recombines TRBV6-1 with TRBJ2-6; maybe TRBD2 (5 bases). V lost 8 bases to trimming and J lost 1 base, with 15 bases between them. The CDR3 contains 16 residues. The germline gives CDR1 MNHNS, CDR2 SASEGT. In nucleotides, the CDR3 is TGTGCCAGCCTCCTGAGTGGAGGTTCTGGGGCCAACGTCCTGACTTTC. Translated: CASLLSGGSGANVLTF.

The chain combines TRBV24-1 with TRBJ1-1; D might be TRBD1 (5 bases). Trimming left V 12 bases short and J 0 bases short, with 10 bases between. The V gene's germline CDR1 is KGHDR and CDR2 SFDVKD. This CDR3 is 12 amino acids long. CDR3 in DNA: TGTGCCGTTGGACATCTGAACACTGAAGCTTTCTTT. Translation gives CAVGHLNTEAFF.

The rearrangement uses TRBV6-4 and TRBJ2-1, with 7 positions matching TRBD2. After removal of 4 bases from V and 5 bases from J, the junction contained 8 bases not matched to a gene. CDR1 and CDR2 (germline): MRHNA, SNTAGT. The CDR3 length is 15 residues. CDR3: CASSGRAGSDNEQFF. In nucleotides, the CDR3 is TGTGCCAGCAGTGGCCGAGCGGGAAGCGACAATGAGCAGTTCTTC.

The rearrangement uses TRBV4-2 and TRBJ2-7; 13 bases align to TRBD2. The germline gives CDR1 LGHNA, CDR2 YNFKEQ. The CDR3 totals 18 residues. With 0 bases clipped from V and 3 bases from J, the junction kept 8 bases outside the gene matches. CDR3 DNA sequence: TGTGCCAGCAGCCAAGACGCACTAGCGGGAGGGACGATCTACGAGCAGTACTTC. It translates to CASSQDALAGGTIYEQYF.

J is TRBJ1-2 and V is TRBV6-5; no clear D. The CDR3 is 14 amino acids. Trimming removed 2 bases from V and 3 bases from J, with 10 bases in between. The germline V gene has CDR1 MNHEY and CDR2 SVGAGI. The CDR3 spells CASSYNGGDYGYTF. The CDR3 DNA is TGTGCCAGCAGTTACAACGGAGGAGACTATGGCTACACCTTC.

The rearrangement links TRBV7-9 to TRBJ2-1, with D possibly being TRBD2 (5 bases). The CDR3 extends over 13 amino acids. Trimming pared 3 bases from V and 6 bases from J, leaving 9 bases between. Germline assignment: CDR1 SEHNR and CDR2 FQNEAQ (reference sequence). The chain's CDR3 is CASSFPSSNEQFF. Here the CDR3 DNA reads TGTGCCAGCAGCTTTCCTAGCAGCAATGAGCAGTTCTTC.

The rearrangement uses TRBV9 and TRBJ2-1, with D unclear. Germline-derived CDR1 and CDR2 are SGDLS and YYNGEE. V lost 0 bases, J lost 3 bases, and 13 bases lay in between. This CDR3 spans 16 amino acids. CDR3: CASSVVPRRHYNEQFF. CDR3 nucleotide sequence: TGTGCCAGCAGCGTAGTTCCTAGGCGGCACTACAATGAGCAGTTCTTC.